This record concerns one TCR beta chain sequence. These data come from a study of blood T cells in healthy people across ages. The junction had 7 bases not matched to a gene; V was cut back by 4 bases and J by 10 bases. CDR1 and CDR2 (germline): SGHRS, YFSETQ. CDR3 length equals 14 residues. Alongside a J-beta primer mix, a sample-barcoded 5' primer served in a second PCR lasting about 7 to 11 cycles. TCRdb reprocessed the 5' RACE reads with MiXCR, giving one entry per CDR3 protein. The table records just under 550,000 distinct CDR3 sequences, about 25% of them present only once. The data were also submitted as part of a second study, on T cells of mothers and their children.

Sample: blood. The receptor was isolated from a boy aged 10-17 years in good health. The chain uses TRBV5-1 and TRBJ2-3; 12 nucleotides line up with TRBD2. CDR3 loop: CASSPTSGRLAQYF. The CDR3 DNA reads TGCGCCAGCAGCCCGACTAGCGGGAGACTCGCGCAGTATTTT.